These 23 T cell receptor beta chains were all obtained from the same sample, sequenced in a study of T-cell reconstitution after alpha-beta-depleted transplantation in children. For these TCRs, the target antigens are not known. Study observations and caveats: T-cell numbers and diversity, one year after transplant, stemmed largely from T cells that were newly produced.

As it was prepared, the TCRbeta library received unique molecular identifiers. TCRdb analysed the PCR reads with MiXCR anew, one entry per CDR3 protein. In the table there are about 290,000 distinct CDR3 sequences, about 7.3% of which are singletons. Sequenced here: peripheral blood, sampled 360 days after TCRalphabeta/CD19-depleted stem cell transplant. Every receptor here comes from a female patient aged 2-15 years who had a stem cell transplant for Fanconi anemia, so the T cells may come from the graft donor.

This clonotype has more than one count but fewer than ten. The V and J genes are TRBV7-2 and TRBJ2-1; D not resolved. Germline V gene sequence: CDR1 SGHTA, CDR2 FQGNSA. This CDR3 is 15 amino acids long. V dropped 3 bases and J dropped 0 bases, with 9 bases sitting between them. The CDR3 loop reads CASSFGPHSYNEQFF. CDR3 bases: TGTGCCAGCAGCTTTGGGCCCCACTCCTACAATGAGCAGTTCTTC.

The chain employs TRBV20-1 and TRBJ1-5, with 10 nucleotides matching TRBD1. CDR3 length: 14 amino acids. Unmatched junction bases numbered 6, after V lost 5 bases and J lost 5 bases. CDR1 and CDR2 (germline): DFQATT, SNEGSKA (reference sequence). CDR3 amino acids: CSAGLGTGDQPQHF. The CDR3 DNA sequence: TGCAGTGCTGGCCTTGGGACAGGGGATCAGCCCCAGCATTTT.

To note about this clonotype: The junction does not match germline at one end; this may be a read error. This chain connects TRBV5-4 to TRBJ2-1, with 10 nucleotides matching TRBD2. The CDR3 sequence is 16 residues long. The V gene's germline CDR1 is SGHNT and CDR2 YYREEE (reference sequence). The CDR3 spells CASSVPGLARHNERFF. CDR3 nucleotide sequence: TGTGCCAGCAGCGTCCCGGGACTAGCGAGACACAATGAGCGGTTCTTC.

This chain joins TRBV7-9 and TRBJ1-1, with unresolved D. This CDR3 contains 15 residues. Trimming cost V 3 bases and J 3 bases, with 14 bases left between them. Germline V lookup: CDR1 SEHNR, CDR2 FQNEAQ (reference sequence). This chain's CDR3 is CASSFYRGPDTEAFF. CDR3 DNA: TGTGCCAGCAGCTTTTATCGGGGTCCAGACACTGAAGCTTTCTTT.

This clonotype was seen a handful of times. The CDR3 loop is CASTRTSGASYEQYF. The CDR3 DNA is TGTGCCAGCACCCGGACTAGCGGGGCCTCCTACGAGCAGTACTTC. The chain carries TRBV6-2 or TRBV6-3 and TRBJ2-7; 12 bases map to TRBD2. The CDR3 consists of 15 residues. Germline V gives CDR1 MNHEY, CDR2 SVGEGT. The trim removed 7 bases at V and 0 bases at J, leaving 4 bases unmatched.

This clonotype was observed at least ten times. The CDR3 DNA is TGTGCCAGCAGTCTAAGGACAGGGGGGAACACTGAAGCTTTCTTT. It codes for CASSLRTGGNTEAFF. The chain recombines TRBV12-3 or TRBV12-4 with TRBJ1-1; 10 bases fit TRBD1. Trimming removed 5 bases from V and 1 base from J; junction bases left unmatched: 4. CDR3 length: 15 residues.

This clonotype was observed a handful of times. The genes are TRBV5-5 and TRBJ1-1; D unclear. Trimming shortened V by 4 bases and J by 0 bases, and 10 bases separated the two germline ends. The CDR3 totals 14 residues. Germline loops: CDR1 SGHKS, CDR2 YYEKEE (reference sequence). The CDR3 bases are TGTGCCAGCAGCCCGGACCTCTTGAACACTGAAGCTTTCTTT. Protein sequence: CASSPDLLNTEAFF.

This clonotype was seen many times. As DNA, the CDR3 is TGTGCCAGCAGCGTAGTAGGGAGCGATAATAATGAGCAGTTCTTC. Its translation is CASSVVGSDNNEQFF. This chain connects TRBV9 to TRBJ2-1, with TRBD2 as a possible D gene (5 bases). Trimming left V 0 bases short and J 7 bases short, with 14 bases between. The CDR3 runs 15 residues. Germline V CDR1 and CDR2: SGDLS, YYNGEE.

This chain joins TRBV5-6 and TRBJ2-1; 10 positions match TRBD2. The CDR3 spans 15 residues. Trimming removed 4 bases from V and 11 bases from J; junction bases left unmatched: 12. CDR1 is SGHDT and CDR2 is YYEEEE in the germline V gene. The chain's CDR3 is CASSPSGGPGGKQFF. CDR3 coding DNA: TGTGCCAGCAGCCCTAGCGGGGGCCCCGGGGGGAAGCAGTTCTTC.

Ten or more counts support this clonotype. V is TRBV9 and J is TRBJ2-1; 12 bases match TRBD2. V trimming: 0 bases; J trimming: 6 bases; junction bases outside the gene matches: 4. The CDR3 loop spans 16 amino acids. Germline CDR1 SGDLS, CDR2 YYNGEE. The CDR3 DNA sequence: TGTGCCAGCAGCGTAGGTCCTAGCGGGGGGGCCAATGAGCAGTTCTTC. This codes for CASSVGPSGGANEQFF.

This clonotype was seen more than once but under ten times. The rearrangement uses TRBV18 and TRBJ1-4; D is uncertain. This CDR3 region has 15 residues. Germline CDR1 reads KGHSH; CDR2 reads LQKENI. V was clipped by 1 base and J by 6 bases, with 12 bases between them. CDR3 sequence (DNA): TGTGCCAGCTCACCACTAATTTCGAGGGATGAAAAACTGTTTTTT. Protein: CASSPLISRDEKLFF. Based on the CDR3 plus reference TRBV18 and TRBJ1-4, the full variable domain is NAGVMQNPRHLVRRRGQEARLRCSPMKGHSHVYWYRQLPEEGLKFMVYLQKENIIDESGMPKERFSAEFPKEGPSILRIQQVVRGDSAAYFCASSPLISRDEKLFFGSGTQLSVL.

At least ten counts were recorded for this clonotype. The rearrangement uses TRBV20-1 and TRBJ2-7; 8 positions agree with TRBD2. CDR1 and CDR2 from the germline V gene are DFQATT and SNEGSKA (reference sequence). This CDR3 spans 14 amino acids. The trim removed 4 bases at V and 0 bases at J, leaving 5 bases unmatched. DNA of the CDR3: TGCAGTGCTAAACTAGCGGTCAGCTCCTACGAGCAGTACTTC. As protein: CSAKLAVSSYEQYF.

This clonotype was seen only a few times. The chain links TRBV5-1 to TRBJ1-1; 10 nucleotides match TRBD1. The CDR3 consists of 15 residues. Looked up from germline, CDR1 is SGHRS and CDR2 is YFSETQ. After removal of 3 bases from V and 4 bases from J, the junction contained 6 bases not matched to a gene. CDR3 sequence reads: CASSWTGGGSTEAFF. Here the CDR3 DNA reads TGCGCCAGCAGCTGGACAGGGGGAGGTAGCACTGAAGCTTTCTTT.

V is TRBV3-1 and J is TRBJ2-6; perhaps TRBD2 as D (6 bases). The CDR3 totals 14 residues. V was clipped by 5 bases and J by 8 bases, with 13 bases between them. Germline V gives CDR1 LGHDT, CDR2 YNNKEL (reference sequence). CDR3 DNA: TGTGCCAGCAGCTACAACCGGGAGCCCAACGTCCTGACTTTC. It yields the protein CASSYNREPNVLTF.

This clonotype showed up many times. The chain uses TRBV7-9 and TRBJ2-3; D not resolved. The CDR3 is 12 amino acids. Germline CDR1 and CDR2: SEHNR and FQNEAQ (reference sequence). The V end lost 5 bases, the J end lost 6 bases, and 9 bases lay between the germline ends. The DNA of the CDR3 is TGTGCCAGCAGCCCAAAACATGATACGCAGTATTTT. Translating gives CASSPKHDTQYF.

At least ten counts were recorded for this clonotype. This chain connects TRBV5-1 to TRBJ2-2, with D possibly matching TRBD2 (6 bases). There are 15 residues in the CDR3. V gave up 3 bases and J gave up 4 bases, with 13 bases separating them. The V gene's germline CDR1 is SGHRS and CDR2 YFSETQ. The CDR3 sequence is CASSSGTFITGELFF. CDR3 nucleotide sequence: TGCGCCAGCAGCTCAGGGACTTTCATCACCGGGGAGCTGTTTTTT.

The chain has TRBV2 and TRBJ2-7, with TRBD2 as a possible D gene (6 bases). Germline CDR1 and CDR2: SNHLY and FYNNEI. The CDR3 covers 13 residues. V lost 6 bases to trimming and J lost 6 bases, with 15 bases between them. Here the CDR3 reads CASRGDGGGEQYV. Written as DNA, the CDR3 is TGTGCCAGCAGGGGTGACGGGGGTGGCGAGCAGTACGTC.

This clonotype was detected ten times or more. The chain couples TRBV21-1 to TRBJ1-6. TRBV21-1 has pseudogene status. The CDR3 loop spans 13 amino acids. The CDR3 here is CASSQGGRSPLHF. Written as DNA, the CDR3 is TGTGCCAGCAGCCAAGGGGGTCGATCACCCCTCCACTTT.

This chain links TRBV11-1 with TRBJ2-7; D may be TRBD1 or TRBD2 (5 bases each). Germline CDR1 SGHAT, CDR2 FQDESV (reference sequence). The germline V and J ends were trimmed by 5 bases and 4 bases, with 15 bases remaining between them. CDR3 size: 14 residues. Written as DNA, the CDR3 is TGTGCCAGCAGCCCCGGGACCTTGGGGTACGAGCAGTACTTC. Its protein product is CASSPGTLGYEQYF.

The sample holds a few counts of this clonotype. Here the CDR3 reads CSARNSGGNSPLHF. CDR3 sequence (DNA): TGCAGTGCTAGAAACTCAGGAGGGAATTCACCCCTCCACTTT. The gene calls are TRBV20-1 and TRBJ1-6; D uncertain. This CDR3 spans 14 amino acids. Trimming removed 2 bases at V and 7 bases at J, with 12 bases between. CDR1 and CDR2 from the germline V gene are DFQATT and SNEGSKA (reference sequence).

This clonotype showed up many times. The rearrangement joins TRBV20-1 to TRBJ1-4; D is ambiguous. The CDR3 is 15 amino acids. V lost 3 bases, J lost 5 bases, and 16 bases lay in between. Germline V CDR1 and CDR2: DFQATT, SNEGSKA (reference sequence). CDR3 nucleotide sequence: TGCAGTGCTAGTCCACCGAACCCTACGAATGAAAAACTGTTTTTT. Translated, it gives CSASPPNPTNEKLFF.

This clonotype was recorded many times. This chain connects TRBV19 to TRBJ1-4; TRBD1 is a possible D gene (6 bases). Per the germline V gene, CDR1 is LNHDA and CDR2 is SQIVND (reference sequence). The CDR3 loop spans 15 amino acids. V lost 3 bases and J lost 0, with 8 bases in between. CDR3 DNA: TGTGCCAGTAGTATCGGACAGACAACTAATGAAAAACTGTTTTTT. This codes for CASSIGQTTNEKLFF.

This clonotype came up many times. The chain combines TRBV12-3 or TRBV12-4 with TRBJ2-1, with D tentatively TRBD1 (5 bases). V was cut by 2 bases and J by 8 bases, with 10 bases left in between. The CDR3 covers 13 residues. The CDR3 region is CASSLRGRDEQFF. CDR3 nucleotide sequence: TGTGCCAGCAGTTTAAGGGGTCGTGATGAGCAGTTCTTC.